These 27 T cell receptor beta chains came from one sample sequenced in a study of T cells in Graves' hyperthyroidism and ophthalmopathy. Template material for amplifying TCR beta CDR3 regions consisted of RNA transcripts. A set of HTBI primers served as the primers for a first-round RT-PCR of the TCR CDR3. In TCRdb, the multiplex PCR reads were re-called with MiXCR into one record per CDR3 protein. Of over 250,000 distinct CDR3 sequences in the sample, approximately 15% were seen once. Sequencing was carried out using blood. Receptors originate from a woman aged 55-69 years with Graves' ophthalmopathy.

This chain uses TRBV7-2 with TRBJ1-2; 7 bases are a match to TRBD1. CDR3 length: 15 amino acids. Germline CDR1 SGHTA, CDR2 FQGNSA. V gave up 5 bases and J gave up 4 bases; unmatched junction bases: 10. The DNA for the CDR3 is TGTGCCAGCAGCATCGGACAGGAGTCCCCCTATGGCTACACCTTC. Its protein product is CASSIGQESPYGYTF.

This clonotype turned up a few times. The chain employs TRBV11-2 and TRBJ2-6, with TRBD2 matching 14 bases. Germline V gene sequence: CDR1 SGHAT, CDR2 FQNNGV. The CDR3 is made up of 19 amino acids. V dropped 5 bases and J dropped 3; count of bases not matched to a gene: 9. The CDR3 protein is CASSHTGGLAGVGANVLTF. The CDR3 DNA reads TGTGCCAGCAGCCATACAGGGGGACTAGCGGGAGTTGGGGCCAACGTCCTGACTTTC.

This clonotype was counted at least ten times. The chain employs TRBV2 and TRBJ2-3; D may be TRBD2 (5 bases). V was clipped by 5 bases and J by 4 bases, with 10 bases between them. The germline CDR1 and CDR2 sequences are SNHLY and FYNNEI. This CDR3 is built from 13 residues. The CDR3 loop reads CASSYEGSDTQYF. The CDR3 nucleotides read TGTGCCAGCAGTTACGAGGGCTCAGATACGCAGTATTTT.

This chain uses TRBV13 with TRBJ2-5; 15 bases match TRBD2. From germline, CDR1 is PRHDT and CDR2 FYEKMQ (reference sequence). The trim removed 5 bases at V and 6 bases at J, leaving 4 bases unmatched. The CDR3 runs to 15 residues. The CDR3 loop reads CASSTGLAGGKTQYF. CDR3 DNA sequence: TGTGCCAGCAGCACGGGACTAGCGGGGGGCAAGACCCAGTACTTC.

This clonotype was seen many times. The rearrangement links TRBV9 to TRBJ1-6; 7 nucleotides line up with TRBD1. The CDR3 is made up of 15 amino acids. V shed 3 bases, J shed 6 bases, and the junction held 6 bases outside the gene matches. The germline CDR1 and CDR2 sequences are SGDLS and YYNGEE. DNA of the CDR3: TGTGCCAGCAGCGGGAAAGGGACAGCTAATTCACCCCTCCACTTT. Translation: CASSGKGTANSPLHF.

This clonotype has ten or more counts. The rearrangement links TRBV5-1 to TRBJ2-7, with D possibly being TRBD1 (6 bases). Trimming shortened V by 0 bases and J by 4 bases, and 11 bases separated the two germline ends. The CDR3 covers 14 residues. Germline assignment: CDR1 SGHRS and CDR2 YFSETQ. In DNA, the CDR3 is TGCGCCAGCAGCTTGGCAGGGGATAAGTACGAGCAGTACTTC. Protein sequence: CASSLAGDKYEQYF. The full variable domain, in which reference TRBV5-1 and TRBJ2-7 provide the parts outside the CDR3, is KAGVTQTPRYLIKTRGQQVTLSCSPISGHRSVSWYQQTPGQGLQFLFEYFSETQRNKGNFPGRFSGRQFSNSRSEMNVSTLELGDSALYLCASSLAGDKYEQYFGPGTRLTVT.

This clonotype appeared a few times. This chain uses TRBV9 with TRBJ2-1; D is undetermined. This CDR3 region has 14 residues. Deletions cut 6 bases from V and 4 bases from J, with 14 bases between. Per the germline V gene, CDR1 is SGDLS and CDR2 is YYNGEE. The CDR3 here is CASNPGQRYNEQFF. In nucleotides, the CDR3 is TGTGCCAGCAACCCGGGTCAGAGGTACAATGAGCAGTTCTTC.

CDR3 residues: CSVGGLPLSGANVLTF. Here the CDR3 DNA reads TGCAGCGTTGGAGGATTGCCACTCTCTGGGGCCAACGTCCTGACTTTC. This chain connects TRBV29-1 to TRBJ2-6, with unresolved D. Per germline, CDR1 SQVTM and CDR2 ANQGSEA. The CDR3 has 16 amino acids. Deletions cut 4 bases from V and 0 bases from J, with 13 bases between.

The rearrangement uses TRBV29-1 and TRBJ1-1; perhaps TRBD1 as D (5 bases). The CDR3 runs to 11 residues. V lost 4 bases and J lost 6, with 9 bases in between. Germline CDR1 SQVTM, CDR2 ANQGSEA. The CDR3 nucleotides read TGCAGCGTTGCCGACAGCCCTGAAGCTTTCTTT. It yields the protein CSVADSPEAFF.

In its sample, this clonotype was seen many times. The chain carries TRBV28 and TRBJ1-2; D is undetermined. V was cut by 3 bases and J by 8 bases, with 7 bases left in between. The length of the CDR3 is 11 residues. Per germline, CDR1 MDHEN and CDR2 SYDVKM. The CDR3 DNA is TGTGCCAGCAGTTTCATTGGAGGCTACACCTTC. Translation gives CASSFIGGYTF.

This clonotype was seen repeatedly, ten times or more. The chain couples TRBV14 to TRBJ2-1, with D perhaps matching TRBD1 (6 bases). Germline loops: CDR1 SGHDN, CDR2 FVKESK. The CDR3 is made up of 18 amino acids. The V end was cut by 1 base, the J end by 4 bases, with 20 bases between. The CDR3, as DNA: TGTGCCAGCAGCCAAGTGAGCCGTTTGGGGGCAGAATACAATGAGCAGTTCTTC. This sequence encodes CASSQVSRLGAEYNEQFF.

This clonotype showed up many times. This chain uses TRBV5-6 with TRBJ2-7; D is unresolved. V gave up 3 bases and J gave up 3 bases, with 10 bases separating them. The CDR3 is 13 residues long. The germline CDR1 and CDR2 sequences are SGHDT and YYEEEE. Here the CDR3 DNA reads TGTGCCAGCAGCTCAGCCTCCCTCTACGAGCAGTACTTC. It yields the protein CASSSASLYEQYF.

In its sample, this clonotype was seen many times. Here the CDR3 DNA reads TGTGCCAGCAGTTTAGGGGGGGTAGGCAATCAGCCCCAGCATTTT. Amino acids: CASSLGGVGNQPQHF. This chain connects TRBV28 to TRBJ1-5; possible D gene TRBD1, 5 bases. Germline V gene data show CDR1 as MDHEN and CDR2 as SYDVKM. V lost 2 bases, J lost 2 bases, and 10 bases lay in between. The CDR3 is made up of 15 amino acids.

This clonotype has at least ten counts. A much larger clone differs by one base, so this may be a read error. The gene calls are TRBV27 and TRBJ2-5, with 10 bases identical to TRBD1. This CDR3 contains 14 residues. CDR1 and CDR2 (germline): MNHEY, SMNVEV (reference sequence). J was trimmed by 4 bases and V by 6 bases; bases with no gene match: 5. CDR3 residues: CASRWTGGVETQYF. DNA for the CDR3: TGTGCCAGCAGATGGACAGGGGGGGTAGAGACCCAGTACTTC.

This clonotype appeared many times. This chain uses TRBV13 with TRBJ2-7; 9 positions agree with TRBD2. The length of the CDR3 is 16 residues. Looked up from germline, CDR1 is PRHDT and CDR2 is FYEKMQ (reference sequence). V was pared by 5 bases and J by 0 bases, with 8 bases of the junction left unmatched. The CDR3 region is CASSTEREALSYEQYF. In nucleotides, the CDR3 is TGTGCCAGCAGCACTGAGCGGGAGGCCCTCTCCTACGAGCAGTACTTC. The full variable domain, completed using reference TRBV13 and TRBJ2-7, is AAGVIQSPRHLIKEKRETATLKCYPIPRHDTVYWYQQGPGQDPQFLISFYEKMQSDKGSIPDRFSAQQFSDYHSELNMSSLELGDSALYFCASSTEREALSYEQYFGPGTRLTVT.

This clonotype was seen more than once but under ten times. This clone may be a read error of a much larger clone one base away. This sequence joins TRBV18 and TRBJ2-3; 9 bases fit TRBD2. Germline CDR1 KGHSH, CDR2 LQKENI. This CDR3 has 16 amino acids. V shed 8 bases, J shed 0 bases, and the junction held 9 bases outside the gene matches. The CDR3 region is CASPPTAGGSTDTQYF. DNA of the CDR3: TGTGCCAGCCCCCCAACAGCGGGAGGAAGCACAGATACGCAGTATTTT. Together with reference TRBV18 and TRBJ2-3, the CDR3 gives the full variable domain: NAGVMQNPRHLVRRRGQEARLRCSPMKGHSHVYWYRQLPEEGLKFMVYLQKENIIDESGMPKERFSAEFPKEGPSILRIQQVVRGDSAAYFCASPPTAGGSTDTQYFGPGTRLTVL.

The V and J genes are TRBV6-1 and TRBJ2-4; D ambiguous. The V gene's germline CDR1 is MNHNS and CDR2 SASEGT. V was trimmed by 4 bases and J by 5 bases, leaving 15 bases between them. The CDR3 has 15 amino acids. CDR3 sequence: CASSGTRSPQNIQYF. As DNA, the CDR3 is TGTGCCAGCAGTGGGACCCGGTCTCCCCAAAACATTCAGTACTTC.

This clonotype was detected ten times or more. This chain links TRBV28 with TRBJ1-5; TRBD1 matches 7 bases. Germline CDR1 is MDHEN and CDR2 is SYDVKM. This CDR3 region has 15 residues. J lost 5 bases, V lost 5 bases, and 9 bases had no gene match. The CDR3 region has the DNA TGTGCCAGCAGTCCAGGGGGGCAGTGGGATCAGCCCCAGCATTTT. It translates to CASSPGGQWDQPQHF.

This clonotype was seen ten or more times. One end of the junction varies from germline; a read error may be responsible. The chain has TRBV24-1 and TRBJ2-5; 8 nucleotides align to TRBD2. The CDR3 length is 15 residues. The germline CDR1 and CDR2 sequences are KGHDR and SFDVKD. Written as DNA, the CDR3 is TGTGCCACCAGTGAGAAAGCGGGGGATCAAGGGACCCAGTACTTC. This gives the protein CATSEKAGDQGTQYF.

This clonotype has at least ten counts. V usage is TRBV7-8 and J usage is TRBJ2-7; D unresolved. The germline V gene encodes CDR1 SGHVS and CDR2 FQNEAQ. CDR3 length equals 11 residues. Trimming shortened V by 5 bases and J by 5 bases, and 7 bases separated the two germline ends. CDR3 sequence reads: CASSPRHEQYF. The CDR3 region has the DNA TGTGCCAGCAGCCCCCGGCACGAGCAGTACTTC.

Ten or more counts support this clonotype. The rearrangement joins TRBV5-1 to TRBJ2-1; TRBD2 matches at 8 bases. CDR1 is SGHRS, CDR2 YFSETQ, per germline. The V gene end was trimmed by 1 base and the J gene end by 3 bases; junction bases not matched to a gene: 12. The CDR3 is 18 amino acids. The CDR3 nucleotides read TGCGCCAGCAGCTTGAGTATCTTAGCGGGACCAATCTACAATGAGCAGTTCTTC. Translated: CASSLSILAGPIYNEQFF.

This clonotype was counted only a few times. This may be a read error, as it is one base from a much larger clone. The rearrangement links TRBV12-3 or TRBV12-4 to TRBJ1-6; 8 bases match TRBD1. CDR3 size: 15 residues. CDR3 in amino acids: CASSFHRGDNSPLRF. The CDR3 DNA sequence: TGTGCCAGCAGCTTTCACAGGGGGGACAATTCACCCCTCCGCTTT.

There are a few counts of this clonotype. The rearrangement joins TRBV7-9 to TRBJ1-2; 7 nucleotides align to TRBD1. The V segment lost 6 bases and the J segment 0 bases; nucleotides outside the gene matches: 7. Germline-derived CDR1 and CDR2 are SEHNR and FQNEAQ (reference sequence). The CDR3 contains 15 residues. The CDR3 coding sequence is TGTGCCAGCAGTTCCTGGGACAGCTCTAACTATGGCTACACCTTC. This sequence encodes CASSSWDSSNYGYTF.

Many counts were recorded for this clonotype. The chain employs TRBV11-2 and TRBJ2-7, with D perhaps matching TRBD2 (5 bases). V was cut by 4 bases and J by 2 bases, with 15 bases left in between. The length of the CDR3 is 15 residues. Germline V gene data show CDR1 as SGHAT and CDR2 as FQNNGV. CDR3 bases: TGTGCCAGCAGCTCCCTGAGGGAGAGTCCCTACGAGCAGTACTTC. Translating gives CASSSLRESPYEQYF.

This clonotype came up a few times. The chain combines TRBV4-1 with TRBJ1-4; D gene uncertain. This CDR3 has 15 residues. Germline lookup yields CDR1 MGHRA and CDR2 YSYEKL. V gave up 4 bases and J gave up 2 bases, with 11 bases separating them. Written as DNA, the CDR3 is TGCGCCAGCAGCCCTCTGGAGGGTACTAATGAAAAACTGTTTTTT. This encodes CASSPLEGTNEKLFF.

This clonotype came up once. The chain is built from TRBV27 and TRBJ2-5; D might be TRBD2 (5 bases). CDR1 is MNHEY, CDR2 SMNVEV, per germline (reference sequence). This CDR3 region has 14 residues. Trimming stripped 3 bases from V and 5 bases from J, with 13 bases between. CDR3 in amino acids: CASSFLRAGETQYF. As DNA, the CDR3 is TGTGCCAGCAGTTTTCTGAGGGCCGGGGAGACCCAGTACTTC.

This clonotype has a count of ten or more. The V and J genes are TRBV5-1 and TRBJ1-3; D gene unclear. V dropped 4 bases and J dropped 4 bases, with 9 bases sitting between them. There are 13 residues in the CDR3. Germline assignment: CDR1 SGHRS and CDR2 YFSETQ. CDR3 loop: CASSADGGNTIYF. DNA for the CDR3: TGCGCCAGCAGCGCGGACGGGGGAAACACCATATATTTT.